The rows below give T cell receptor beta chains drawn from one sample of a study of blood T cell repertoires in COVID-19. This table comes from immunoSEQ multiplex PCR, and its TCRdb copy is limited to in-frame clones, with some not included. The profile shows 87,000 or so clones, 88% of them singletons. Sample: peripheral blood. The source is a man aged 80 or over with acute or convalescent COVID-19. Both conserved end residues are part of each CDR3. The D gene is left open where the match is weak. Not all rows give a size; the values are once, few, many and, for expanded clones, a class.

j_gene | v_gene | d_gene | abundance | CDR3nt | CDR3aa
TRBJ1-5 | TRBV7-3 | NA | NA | TGTGCCAGCAGCTTAACGGGGGGTCCTTATAGCAATCAGCCCCAGCATTTT | CASSLTGGPYSNQPQHF
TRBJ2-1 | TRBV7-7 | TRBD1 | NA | TGTGCCAGCAGCGCGTCCGGGACAGGGGGCAATGAGCAGTTCTTC | CASSASGTGGNEQFF
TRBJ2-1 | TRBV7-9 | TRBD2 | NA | TGTGCCAGCAGCTTGACTAGCGGGGCCAATGAGCAGTTCTTC | CASSLTSGANEQFF
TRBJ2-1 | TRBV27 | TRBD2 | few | TGTGCCAGCAGCCCCGGACAGGCGAGGACTAGCGGGAGGTACAATGAGCAGTTCTTC | CASSPGQARTSGRYNEQFF
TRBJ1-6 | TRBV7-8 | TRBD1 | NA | TGTGCCAGCAGCGACCGGACAGGGGGCTATTCACCCCTCCACTTT | CASSDRTGGYSPLHF
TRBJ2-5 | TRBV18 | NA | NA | TGTGCCAGCTCACCACCTGAACGGCGGTTCACCCAGTACTTC | CASSPPERRFTQYF
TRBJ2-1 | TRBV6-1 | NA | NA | TGTGCCAGCAACAAAGGGGGCTCCTACAATGAGCAGTTCTTC | CASNKGGSYNEQFF
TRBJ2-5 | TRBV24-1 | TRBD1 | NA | TGTGCCACCAGTGGGGCCGACAGGGGGCAAGAGACCCAGTACTTC | CATSGADRGQETQYF
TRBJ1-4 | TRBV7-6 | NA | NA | TGTGCCAGCAGCTTAGGGCAGACTAATGAAAAACTGTTTTTT | CASSLGQTNEKLFF
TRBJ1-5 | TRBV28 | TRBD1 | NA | TGTGCCAGCACGGAGGACAGGGGTGGGAATCAGCCCCAGCATTTT | CASTEDRGGNQPQHF
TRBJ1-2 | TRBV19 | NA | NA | TGTGCCAGTAGCAAGATACAGGCCAGAAACTATGGCTACACCTTC | CASSKIQARNYGYTF
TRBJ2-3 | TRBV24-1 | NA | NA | TGTGCCACCAGTGATTTGCCGGCGGGTCCCACAGATACGCAGTATTTT | CATSDLPAGPTDTQYF
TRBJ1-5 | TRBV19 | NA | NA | TGTGCCAGTAGTACGATACAGGGAAGCAATCAGCCCCAGCATTTT | CASSTIQGSNQPQHF
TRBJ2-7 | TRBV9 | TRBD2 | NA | TGTGCCAGCAGCGCATCCTCAAGCGGGAGTGGTTCCTACGAGCAGTACTTC | CASSASSSGSGSYEQYF
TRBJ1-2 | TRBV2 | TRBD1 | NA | TGTGCCAGCAGTGGGGACAGCCCCCCGGCTTTAGATGGCTACACCTTC | CASSGDSPPALDGYTF